This T cell receptor (beta chain) is drawn from a study of CD8+ T cells in alopecia areata. In the study overall: Those patients who were treated received oral tofacitinib, which was given at 5 to 10 mg twice daily for moderate-to-severe alopecia areata. Notes on the study in general: Alopecia totalis/universalis scalp especially showed more expanded CD8+ clones than normal scalp.

Following extraction, RNA underwent reverse transcription to cDNA, which served as the sequencing template. Some clones are missing from TCRdb's copy, which holds only in-frame ones; the method was immunoSEQ multiplex PCR. The sample records approximately 180,000 clones, about 70% being singletons. Both peripheral blood and punch biopsies of lesional scalp skin were obtained from patients who had alopecia areata. CD4+ and CD8+ T cells were sorted from PBMCs stained for CD3, CD4 and CD8. CDR3 length: 13 amino acids. CDR1 and CDR2 (germline): GTSNPN, SVGIG (reference sequence). Deletions cut 0 bases from V and 1 base from J, with 6 bases between. About this clone: Its specificity is unknown. Other DNA sequences from this sample encode an identical CDR3 as well.

The V and J genes are TRBV30 and TRBJ1-1, with D uncertain. Sequencing used CD8+ T cells sorted from blood, obtained at week 0. This sequence originates from a human donor with alopecia areata. Here the CDR3 reads CAWSVAGNTEAFF. In DNA, the CDR3 is TGTGCCTGGAGTGTAGCGGGGAACACTGAAGCTTTCTTT.